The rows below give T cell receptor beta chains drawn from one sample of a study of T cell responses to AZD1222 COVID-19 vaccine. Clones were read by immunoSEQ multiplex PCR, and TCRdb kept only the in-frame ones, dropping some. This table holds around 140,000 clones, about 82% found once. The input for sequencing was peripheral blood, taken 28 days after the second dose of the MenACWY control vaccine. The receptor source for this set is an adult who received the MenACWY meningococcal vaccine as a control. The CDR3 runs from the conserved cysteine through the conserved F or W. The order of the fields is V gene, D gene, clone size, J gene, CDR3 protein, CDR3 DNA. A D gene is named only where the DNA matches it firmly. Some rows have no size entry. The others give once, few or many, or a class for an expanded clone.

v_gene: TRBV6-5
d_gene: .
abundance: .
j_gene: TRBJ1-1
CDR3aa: CASTQNTEAFF
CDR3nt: TGTGCCAGCACACAGAACACTGAAGCTTTCTTT

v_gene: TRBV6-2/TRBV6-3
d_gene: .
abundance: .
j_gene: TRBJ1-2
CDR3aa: CASSFPTSVSYTF
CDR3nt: TGTGCCAGCAGTTTCCCAACCTCGGTGAGCTACACCTTC

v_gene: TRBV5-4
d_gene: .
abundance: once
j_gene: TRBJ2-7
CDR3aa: CASSTLGAASSYEQYF
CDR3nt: TGTGCCAGCAGCACCCTGGGAGCTGCCAGCTCCTACGAGCAGTACTTC

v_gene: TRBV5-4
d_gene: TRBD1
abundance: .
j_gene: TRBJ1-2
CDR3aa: CASSLNRGMAYGYTF
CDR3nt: TGTGCCAGCAGCCTAAACAGGGGAATGGCCTATGGCTACACCTTC

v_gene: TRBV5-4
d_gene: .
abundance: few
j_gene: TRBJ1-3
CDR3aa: CASSFTGIGNTIYF
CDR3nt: TGTGCCAGCAGCTTTACAGGGATAGGAAACACCATATATTTT

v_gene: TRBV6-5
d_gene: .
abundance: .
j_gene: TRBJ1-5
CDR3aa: CARKDSNQPQHF
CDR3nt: TGTGCCAGGAAGGATAGCAATCAGCCCCAGCATTTT

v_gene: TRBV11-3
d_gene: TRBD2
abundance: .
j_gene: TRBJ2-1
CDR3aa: CASSLLAGGSGDEQFF
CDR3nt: TGTGCCAGCAGCTTACTAGCGGGAGGATCAGGTGATGAGCAGTTCTTC

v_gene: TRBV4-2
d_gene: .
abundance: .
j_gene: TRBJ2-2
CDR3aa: CASRKGGELFF
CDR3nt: TGTGCCAGCAGAAAGGGGGGGGAGCTGTTTTTT

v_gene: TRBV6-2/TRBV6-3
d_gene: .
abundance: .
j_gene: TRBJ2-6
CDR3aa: CASSSPGGGYSGANVLTF
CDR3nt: TGTGCCAGCAGTTCCCCCGGGGGCGGATACTCTGGGGCCAACGTCCTGACTTTC

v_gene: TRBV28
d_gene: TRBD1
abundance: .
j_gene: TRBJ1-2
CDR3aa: CASSVDRVGYTF
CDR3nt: TGTGCCAGCAGTGTGGACAGGGTGGGCTACACCTTC

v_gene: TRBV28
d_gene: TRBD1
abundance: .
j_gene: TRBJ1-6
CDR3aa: CASSSLDRTFTLHF
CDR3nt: TGTGCCAGCAGTTCCCTGGACAGGACCTTCACCCTCCACTTT

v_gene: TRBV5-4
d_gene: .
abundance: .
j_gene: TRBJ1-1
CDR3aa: CASSPIEGGYTEAFF
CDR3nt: TGTGCCAGCAGCCCGATCGAGGGGGGGTACACTGAAGCTTTCTTT

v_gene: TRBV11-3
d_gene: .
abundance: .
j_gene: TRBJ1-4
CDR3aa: CAMYRGVRNGAGSTNEKLFF
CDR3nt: TGTGCCATGTATCGGGGGGTGAGGAACGGAGCTGGTTCAACTAATGAAAAACTGTTTTTT

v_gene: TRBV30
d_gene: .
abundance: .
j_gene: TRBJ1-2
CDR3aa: CAWAPGHFLQGYTF
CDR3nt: TGTGCCTGGGCACCGGGACACTTTTTGCAGGGCTACACCTTC

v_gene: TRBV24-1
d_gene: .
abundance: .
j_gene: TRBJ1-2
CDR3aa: CATSDPGYYGYTF
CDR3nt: TGTGCCACCAGTGACCCCGGGTACTATGGCTACACCTTC

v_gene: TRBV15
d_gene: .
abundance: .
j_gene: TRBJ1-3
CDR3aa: CATTGSLTGGNTIYF
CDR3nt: TGTGCCACCACTGGGAGCCTAACTGGTGGAAACACCATATATTTT

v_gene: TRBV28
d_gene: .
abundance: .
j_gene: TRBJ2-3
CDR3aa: CASSLWSGTDTQYF
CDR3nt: TGTGCCAGCAGTTTATGGTCAGGGACAGATACGCAGTATTTT

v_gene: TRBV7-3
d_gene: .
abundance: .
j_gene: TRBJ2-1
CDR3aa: CASSLSAREAGGEQFF
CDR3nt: TGTGCCAGCAGCTTAAGTGCCAGGGAGGCAGGGGGTGAGCAGTTCTTC

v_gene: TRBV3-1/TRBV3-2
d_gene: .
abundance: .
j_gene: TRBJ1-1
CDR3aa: CASSQDSGEATEAFF
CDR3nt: TGTGCCAGCAGCCAAGATTCAGGGGAGGCCACTGAAGCTTTCTTT

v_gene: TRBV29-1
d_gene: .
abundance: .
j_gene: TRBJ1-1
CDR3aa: CSALGGRAITEAFF
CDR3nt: TGCAGCGCCCTGGGAGGGCGGGCGATCACTGAAGCTTTCTTT

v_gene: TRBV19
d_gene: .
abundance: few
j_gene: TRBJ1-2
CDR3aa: CASSIEGPSYTF
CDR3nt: TGTGCCAGTAGTATTGAGGGCCCCTCCTACACCTTC

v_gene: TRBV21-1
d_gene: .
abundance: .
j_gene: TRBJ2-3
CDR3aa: CASSKEECVGTDTQYF
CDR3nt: TGTGCCAGCAGCAAAGAGGAGTGCGTAGGCACAGATACGCAGTATTTT

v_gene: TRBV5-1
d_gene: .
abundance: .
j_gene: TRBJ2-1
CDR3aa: CASSLAGNNEQFF
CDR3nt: TGCGCCAGCAGCTTGGCCGGGAACAATGAGCAGTTCTTC

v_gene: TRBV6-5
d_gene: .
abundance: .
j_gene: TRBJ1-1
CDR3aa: CASSPYKEGRPEAFF
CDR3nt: TGTGCCAGCAGCCCCTACAAGGAGGGGCGTCCTGAAGCTTTCTTT

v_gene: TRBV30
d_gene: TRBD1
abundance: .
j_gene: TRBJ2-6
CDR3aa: CAWTGQGSSGANVLTF
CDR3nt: TGTGCCTGGACCGGACAGGGGAGCTCTGGGGCCAACGTCCTGACTTTC

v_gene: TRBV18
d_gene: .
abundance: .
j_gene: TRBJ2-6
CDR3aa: CASSPPSRVRANVLTF
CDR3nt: TGTGCCAGCTCACCACCGTCCAGGGTCCGGGCCAACGTCCTGACTTTC

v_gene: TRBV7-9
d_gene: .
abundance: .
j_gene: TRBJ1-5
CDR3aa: CASSTRTPYSNQPQHF
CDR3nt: TGTGCCAGCAGCACCCGGACGCCGTATAGCAATCAGCCCCAGCATTTT

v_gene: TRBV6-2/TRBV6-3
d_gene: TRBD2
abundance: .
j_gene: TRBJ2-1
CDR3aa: CASSYFGRGSDEQFF
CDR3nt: TGTGCCAGCAGTTATTTCGGGAGGGGTTCGGATGAGCAGTTCTTC

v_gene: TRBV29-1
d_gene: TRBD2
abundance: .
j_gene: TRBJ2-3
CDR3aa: CSVRLAGGTDTQYF
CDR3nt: TGCAGCGTCAGACTAGCGGGAGGCACAGATACGCAGTATTTT

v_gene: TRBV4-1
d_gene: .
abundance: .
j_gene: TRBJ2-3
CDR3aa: CASSRGDGSPTDTQYF
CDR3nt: TGCGCCAGCAGCCGCGGGGACGGGAGCCCCACAGATACGCAGTATTTT

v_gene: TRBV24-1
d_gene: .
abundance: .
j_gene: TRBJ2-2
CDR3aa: CATSGTTNTGELFF
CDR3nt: TGTGCCACCTCCGGGACGACGAACACCGGGGAGCTGTTTTTT

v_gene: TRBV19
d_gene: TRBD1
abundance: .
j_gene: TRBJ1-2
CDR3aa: CASRNAGQGHGGNYGYTF
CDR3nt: TGTGCCAGTAGAAACGCTGGACAGGGCCATGGCGGCAACTATGGCTACACCTTC

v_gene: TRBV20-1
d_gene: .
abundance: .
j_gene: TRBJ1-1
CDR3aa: CSALRTEEAFF
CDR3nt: TGCAGTGCTCTTAGGACGGAAGAAGCTTTCTTT

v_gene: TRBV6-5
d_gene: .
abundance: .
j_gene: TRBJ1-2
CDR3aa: CASSYSIINRALGYTF
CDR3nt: TGTGCCAGCAGTTACTCGATTATAAACAGGGCACTTGGCTACACCTTC

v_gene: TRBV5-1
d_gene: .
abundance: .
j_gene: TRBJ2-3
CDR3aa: CASSLSGEGSADTQYF
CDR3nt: TGCGCCAGCAGCTTATCAGGGGAAGGGTCAGCAGATACGCAGTATTTT

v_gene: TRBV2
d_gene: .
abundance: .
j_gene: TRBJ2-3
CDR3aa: CASSVAPAMGDTQYF
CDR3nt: TGTGCCAGCAGTGTAGCGCCCGCCATGGGGGATACGCAGTATTTT

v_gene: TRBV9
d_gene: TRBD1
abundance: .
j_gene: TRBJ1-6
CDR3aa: CASSPTGGSYNSPLHF
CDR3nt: TGTGCCAGCAGCCCTACAGGGGGCTCCTATAATTCACCCCTCCACTTT

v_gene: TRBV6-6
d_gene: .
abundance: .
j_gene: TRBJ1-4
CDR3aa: CASSYPQTNEKLFF
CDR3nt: TGTGCCAGCAGTTACCCACAGACTAATGAAAAACTGTTTTTT

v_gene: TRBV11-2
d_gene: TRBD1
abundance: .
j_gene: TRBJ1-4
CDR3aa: CASSQSSGGDEKLFF
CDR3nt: TGTGCCAGCAGCCAGTCGTCAGGGGGAGATGAAAAACTGTTTTTT

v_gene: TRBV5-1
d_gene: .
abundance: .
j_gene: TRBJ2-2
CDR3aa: CASSSFGAQATGELFF
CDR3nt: TGCGCCAGTTCCTCCTTCGGAGCGCAAGCTACCGGGGAGCTGTTTTTT

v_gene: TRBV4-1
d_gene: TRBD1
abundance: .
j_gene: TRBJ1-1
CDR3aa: CASSQAPGTGANTEAFF
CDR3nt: TGCGCCAGCAGCCAGGCTCCTGGAACAGGGGCGAACACTGAAGCTTTCTTT

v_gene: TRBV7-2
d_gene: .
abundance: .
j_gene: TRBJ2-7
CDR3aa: CASSPSSTYYEQYF
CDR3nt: TGTGCCAGCAGCCCTTCTAGCACATACTACGAGCAGTACTTC

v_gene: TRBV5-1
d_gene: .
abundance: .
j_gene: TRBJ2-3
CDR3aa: CASSLLGSDTQYF
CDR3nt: TGCGCCAGCAGCTTGCTCGGATCAGATACGCAGTATTTT

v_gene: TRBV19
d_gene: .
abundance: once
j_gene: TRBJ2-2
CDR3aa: CASGDVPNPGELFF
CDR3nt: TGTGCCAGTGGGGACGTACCGAACCCCGGGGAGCTGTTTTTT

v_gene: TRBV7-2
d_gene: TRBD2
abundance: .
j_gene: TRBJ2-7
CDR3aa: CASRRGDSLTGYEQYF
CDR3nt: TGTGCCAGCCGGCGGGGGGACTCACTTACCGGGTACGAGCAGTACTTC

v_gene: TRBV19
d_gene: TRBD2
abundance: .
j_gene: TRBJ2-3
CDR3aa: CASIQRGRTDTQYF
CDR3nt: TGTGCCAGTATTCAGCGGGGTCGGACAGATACGCAGTATTTT

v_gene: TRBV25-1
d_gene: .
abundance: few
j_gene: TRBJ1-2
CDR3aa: CASSDPGAVGYTF
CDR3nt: TGTGCCAGCAGTGATCCCGGGGCGGTTGGCTACACCTTC

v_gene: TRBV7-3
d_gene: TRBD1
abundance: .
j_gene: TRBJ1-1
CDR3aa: CASSIYGQDGEAFF
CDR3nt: TGTGCCAGCAGCATTTATGGACAGGACGGGGAAGCTTTCTTT

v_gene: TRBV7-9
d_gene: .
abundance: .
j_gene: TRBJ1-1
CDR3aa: CASSFDSNTEAFF
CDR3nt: TGTGCCAGCAGCTTTGACAGCAACACTGAAGCTTTCTTT

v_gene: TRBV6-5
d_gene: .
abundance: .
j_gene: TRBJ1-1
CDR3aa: CASSLGGNTEAFF
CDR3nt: TGTGCCAGCAGTTTAGGAGGGAACACTGAAGCTTTCTTT

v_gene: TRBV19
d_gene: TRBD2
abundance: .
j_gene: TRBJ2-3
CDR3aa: CASSASGGYRDTQYF
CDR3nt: TGTGCCAGTAGTGCTAGCGGGGGGTATAGAGATACGCAGTATTTT

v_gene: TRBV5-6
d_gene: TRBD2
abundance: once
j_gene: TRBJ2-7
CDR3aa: CASSLAGGSSYEQYF
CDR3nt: TGTGCCAGCAGCCTAGCGGGAGGTTCTTCCTACGAGCAGTACTTC

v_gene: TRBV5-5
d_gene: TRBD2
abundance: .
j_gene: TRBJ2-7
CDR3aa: CASSFGLAGNEQYF
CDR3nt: TGTGCCAGCAGCTTTGGCCTAGCGGGAAACGAGCAGTACTTC

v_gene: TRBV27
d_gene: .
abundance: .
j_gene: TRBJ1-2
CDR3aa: CASSLSGYGYTF
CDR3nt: TGTGCCAGCAGTTTAAGCGGCTATGGCTACACCTTC

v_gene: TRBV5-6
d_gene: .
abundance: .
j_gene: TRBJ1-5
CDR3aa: CASSLEAYSNQPQHF
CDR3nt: TGTGCCAGCAGCTTGGAAGCTTATAGCAATCAGCCCCAGCATTTT